In its sample, the clone carrying this T cell receptor (beta chain) was seen a few times. Its antigen is as yet unknown. Assay: immunoSEQ multiplex PCR; the TCRdb copy retains only in-frame clones and omits some. The table has some 18,000 clones, less than 95% seen once; the top ten hold around half. This sample stems from a study of OX40 agonist ivuxolimab in advanced cancers. The CDR3 covers 13 residues. V shed 7 bases, J shed 3 bases, and the junction held 3 bases outside the gene matches. Germline lookup yields CDR1 SQVTM and CDR2 ANQGSEA. Study-wide points: Clonal expansion by week 6 occurred in CD4+ and CD8+ blood T cells (at 0.1 to 3.0 mg/kg). What antigens the expanded peripheral T cells recognized was never established.

Exclusion applied to patients with autoimmune disease history or systemic immunosuppression. Blood specimens came from baseline, cycle 4 day 1, and cycle 7 day 1. The sequenced sample was CD4+ or CD8+ T cells sorted from blood, obtained in a trial of the OX40 agonist ivuxolimab. The clonotype originates from an adult with an advanced solid tumor such as melanoma, head and neck, liver or kidney cancer. The chain is built from TRBV29-1 and TRBJ2-7; 13 nucleotides line up with TRBD2. CDR3: CSARTSGSYEQYF. The CDR3 coding sequence is TGCAGCGCAAGGACTAGCGGGAGCTACGAGCAGTACTTC.